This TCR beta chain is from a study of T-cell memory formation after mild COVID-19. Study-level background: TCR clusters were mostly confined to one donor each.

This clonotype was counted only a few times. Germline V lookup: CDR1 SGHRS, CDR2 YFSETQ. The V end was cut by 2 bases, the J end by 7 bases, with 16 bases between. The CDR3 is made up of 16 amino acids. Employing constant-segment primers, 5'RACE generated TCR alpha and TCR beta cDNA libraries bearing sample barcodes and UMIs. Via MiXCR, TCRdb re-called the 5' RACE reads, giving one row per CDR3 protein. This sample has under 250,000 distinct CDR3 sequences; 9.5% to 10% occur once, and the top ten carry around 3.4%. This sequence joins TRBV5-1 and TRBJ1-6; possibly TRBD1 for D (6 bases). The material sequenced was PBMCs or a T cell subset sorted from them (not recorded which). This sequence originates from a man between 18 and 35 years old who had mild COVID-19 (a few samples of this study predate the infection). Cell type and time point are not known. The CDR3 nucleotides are TGCGCCAGCAGCTTCCAACCGGGACACCGAAATTCACCCCTCCACTTT. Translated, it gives CASSFQPGHRNSPLHF.